This T cell receptor beta chain appears in the sequencing data of a study of cytomegalovirus exposure and HLA in healthy donors. Study-wide points: The authors reported that TCR beta sequences could predict HLA-A and HLA-B alleles. These predictions were accurate for most subjects in the first cohort.

Primers included in the PCR were 60 Vbeta and 13 Jbeta primers. The protocol was immunoSEQ multiplex PCR, while the TCRdb copy is restricted to in-frame clones and leaves out a portion. The sample includes about 130,000 clones, about 82% seen only once; the top ten take approximately 1.1%. As concerns this clone: The antigen remains unidentified.

Source material: PBMCs. The receptor's source is a boy between 10 and 17 years old in good health and CMV-seronegative.

The CDR3 bases are TGTGCCAGCAGCAAAGATAACAGGGGGCTGTACAATGAGCAGTTCTTC. Its protein is CASSKDNRGLYNEQFF. This chain links TRBV21-1 with TRBJ2-1; TRBD1 is the table's D call, not checked against the DNA. TRBV21-1 is recorded as a pseudogene. This CDR3 has 16 residues.